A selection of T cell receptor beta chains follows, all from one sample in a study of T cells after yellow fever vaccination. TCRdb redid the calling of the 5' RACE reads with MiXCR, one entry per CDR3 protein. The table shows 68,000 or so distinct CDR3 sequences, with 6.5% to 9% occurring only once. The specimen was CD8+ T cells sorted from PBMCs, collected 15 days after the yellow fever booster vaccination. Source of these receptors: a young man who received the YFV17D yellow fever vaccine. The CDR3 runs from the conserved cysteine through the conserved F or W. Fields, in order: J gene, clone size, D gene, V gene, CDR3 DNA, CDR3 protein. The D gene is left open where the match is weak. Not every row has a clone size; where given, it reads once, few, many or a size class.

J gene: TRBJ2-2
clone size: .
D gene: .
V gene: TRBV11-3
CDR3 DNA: TGTGCCAGCAGCCCCTTCGGGCAGACGAACACCGGGGAGCTGTTTTTT
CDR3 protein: CASSPFGQTNTGELFF

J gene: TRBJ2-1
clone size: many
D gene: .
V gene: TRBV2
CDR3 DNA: TGTGCCAGCAGTGAAGCTCCGGGTTACAATGAGCAGTTCTTC
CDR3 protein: CASSEAPGYNEQFF

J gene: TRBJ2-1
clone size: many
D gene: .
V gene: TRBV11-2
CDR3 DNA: TGTGCCAGCAGCTTACCCGGCGGAAATGAGCAGTTCTTC
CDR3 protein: CASSLPGGNEQFF

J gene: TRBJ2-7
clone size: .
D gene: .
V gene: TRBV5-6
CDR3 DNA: TGTGCCAGCAGCTTGACGGGGGACCACGAGCAGTACTTC
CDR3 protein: CASSLTGDHEQYF

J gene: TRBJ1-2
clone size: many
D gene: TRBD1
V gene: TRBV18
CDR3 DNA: TGTGCCAGCTCACCATCAGACAGGGTAGCTGGCTACACCTTC
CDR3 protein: CASSPSDRVAGYTF

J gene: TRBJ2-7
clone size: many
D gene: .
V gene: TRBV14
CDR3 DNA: TGTGCCAGCACCGACTCCTACGAGCAGTACTTC
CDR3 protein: CASTDSYEQYF

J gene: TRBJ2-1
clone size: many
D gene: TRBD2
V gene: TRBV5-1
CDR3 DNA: TGCGCCAGCAGCTTGGGACTAGCAGCGGGGAATGAGCAGTTCTTC
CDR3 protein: CASSLGLAAGNEQFF

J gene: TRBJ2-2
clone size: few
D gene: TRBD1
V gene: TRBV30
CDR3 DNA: TGTGCCTGGAGTGCTCCGGGACTACTAGGGACAGGGTCTGACGGGGAGCTGTTTTTT
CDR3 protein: CAWSAPGLLGTGSDGELFF

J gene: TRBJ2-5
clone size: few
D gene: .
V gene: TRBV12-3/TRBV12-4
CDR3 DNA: TGTGCCAGCAGTTCCACAGGGACCAACCAAGAGACCCAGTACTTC
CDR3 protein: CASSSTGTNQETQYF

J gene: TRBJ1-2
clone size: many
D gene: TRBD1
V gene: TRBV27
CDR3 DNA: TGTGCCAGCAATCCCGGGACAGGGACGGTCGGCTACACCTTC
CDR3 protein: CASNPGTGTVGYTF

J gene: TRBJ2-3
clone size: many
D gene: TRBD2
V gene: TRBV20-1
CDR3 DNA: TGCAGTGCTAGGTCGACTAGCGGAAACACAGATACGCAGTATTTT
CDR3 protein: CSARSTSGNTDTQYF

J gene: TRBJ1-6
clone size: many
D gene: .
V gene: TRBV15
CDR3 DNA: TGTGCCACCAGCAGGGGTGAACGGGTTAATTCACCCCTCCACTTT
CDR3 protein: CATSRGERVNSPLHF

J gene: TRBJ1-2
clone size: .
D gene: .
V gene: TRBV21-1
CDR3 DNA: TGTGCCAGCAGCAAGCGACAGAGTCAGGAGCCGCCTAACTATGGCTACACCTTC
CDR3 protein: CASSKRQSQEPPNYGYTF

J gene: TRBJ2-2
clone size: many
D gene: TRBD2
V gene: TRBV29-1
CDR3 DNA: TGCAGCGTCGGACTAGCGAACACCGGGGAGCTGTTTTTT
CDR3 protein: CSVGLANTGELFF

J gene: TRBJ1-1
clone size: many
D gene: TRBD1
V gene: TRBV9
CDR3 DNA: TGTGCCAGCAGCGAGGGGACAGTCCCAGACACTGAAGCTTTCTTT
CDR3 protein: CASSEGTVPDTEAFF

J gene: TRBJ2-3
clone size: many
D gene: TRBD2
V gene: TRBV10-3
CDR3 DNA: TGTGCCACCCTAAGACTAGCGGGCACCACAGATACGCAGTATTTT
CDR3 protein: CATLRLAGTTDTQYF

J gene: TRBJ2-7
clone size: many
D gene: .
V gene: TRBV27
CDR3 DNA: TGTGCCAGCAGTTTATCTGGCGGATCGGACTACGAGCAGTACTTC
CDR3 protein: CASSLSGGSDYEQYF

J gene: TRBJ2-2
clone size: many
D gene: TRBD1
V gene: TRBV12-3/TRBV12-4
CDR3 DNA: TGTGCCAGCAGTTTAACCGGACAGGCCTACGGGGAGCTGTTTTTT
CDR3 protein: CASSLTGQAYGELFF

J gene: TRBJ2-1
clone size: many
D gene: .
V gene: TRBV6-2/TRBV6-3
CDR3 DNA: TGTGCCAGCAGCTTCGCTGGAGGTAGGAATGAGCAGTTCTTC
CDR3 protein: CASSFAGGRNEQFF

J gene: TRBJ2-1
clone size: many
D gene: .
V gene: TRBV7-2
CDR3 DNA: TGTGCCAGCAGCTTCCCTTTCTCCTACAATGAGCAGTTCTTC
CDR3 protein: CASSFPFSYNEQFF

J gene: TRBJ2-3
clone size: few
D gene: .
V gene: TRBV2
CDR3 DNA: TGTGCCAGCAGTGGGGACACCTTCACAGATACGCAGTATTTT
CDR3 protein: CASSGDTFTDTQYF

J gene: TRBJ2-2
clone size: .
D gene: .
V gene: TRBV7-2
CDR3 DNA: TGTGCCAGCAGCTTTCCCGTTACCCTGAACACCGGGGAGCTGTTTTTT
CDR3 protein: CASSFPVTLNTGELFF

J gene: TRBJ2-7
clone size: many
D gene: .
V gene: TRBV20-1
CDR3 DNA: TGCAGTGCCCTTTCATACGAGCAGTACTTC
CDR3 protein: CSALSYEQYF

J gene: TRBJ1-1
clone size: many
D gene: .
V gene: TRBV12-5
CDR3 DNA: TGTGCTAGTGCCAAAGCCGGGGGCCGACGAGCTTTCTTT
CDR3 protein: CASAKAGGRRAFF

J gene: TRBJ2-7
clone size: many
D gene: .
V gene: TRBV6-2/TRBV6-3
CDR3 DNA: TGTGCCAGCACCCTTACGACGACAGGCTACGAGCAGTACTTC
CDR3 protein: CASTLTTTGYEQYF

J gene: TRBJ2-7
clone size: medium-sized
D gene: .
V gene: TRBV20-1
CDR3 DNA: TGCAGTGCTAGAGATCGGAAGGACTACGAGCAGTACTTC
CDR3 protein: CSARDRKDYEQYF

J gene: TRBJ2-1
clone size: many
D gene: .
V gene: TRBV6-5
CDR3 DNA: TGTGCCAGCAGTTACCTTCGGGGACATGAGCAGTTCTTC
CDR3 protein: CASSYLRGHEQFF

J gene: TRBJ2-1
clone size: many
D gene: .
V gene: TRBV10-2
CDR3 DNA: TGCGCCAGCAGTGATGTGTGGAATGAGCAGTTCTTC
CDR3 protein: CASSDVWNEQFF

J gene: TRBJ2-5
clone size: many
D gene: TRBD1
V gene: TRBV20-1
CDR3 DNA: TGCAGTGCTATAACCAGGACAGGGGTCTTTGGGCAGTACTTC
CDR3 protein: CSAITRTGVFGQYF

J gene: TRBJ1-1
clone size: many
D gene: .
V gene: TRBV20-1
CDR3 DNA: TGCAGTGCTAACCCCGACGGGAAAAACACTGAAGCTTTCTTT
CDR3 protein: CSANPDGKNTEAFF

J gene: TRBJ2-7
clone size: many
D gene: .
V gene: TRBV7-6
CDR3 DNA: TGTGCCAGCAGCTTAGCGTCGCAGGGGCGCGAGCAGTACTTC
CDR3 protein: CASSLASQGREQYF

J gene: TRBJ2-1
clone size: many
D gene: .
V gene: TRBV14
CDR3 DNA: TGTGCCAGCAGCCAACAGGGATACAATGAGCAGTTCTTC
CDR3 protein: CASSQQGYNEQFF

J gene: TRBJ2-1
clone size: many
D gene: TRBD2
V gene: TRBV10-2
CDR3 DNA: TGCGCCAGTACAGAAATAGCGGGAGAGATTGTTGAGCAGTTCTTC
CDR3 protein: CASTEIAGEIVEQFF

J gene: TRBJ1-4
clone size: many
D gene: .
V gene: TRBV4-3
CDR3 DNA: TGCGCCAGCAGCCAAGATTGGGGTGGGGTGCTCGGTGAAAAACTGTTTTTT
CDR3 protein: CASSQDWGGVLGEKLFF

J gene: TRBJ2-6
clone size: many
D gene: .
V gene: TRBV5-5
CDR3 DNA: TGTGCCAGCAGAACCGGGACGGTCAGCTCTGGGGCCAACGTCCTGACTTTC
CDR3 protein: CASRTGTVSSGANVLTF

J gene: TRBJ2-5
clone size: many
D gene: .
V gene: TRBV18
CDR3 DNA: TGTGCCAGCTCACCAACGCAAGGGTATCCTTGGACCCAGTACTTC
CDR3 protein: CASSPTQGYPWTQYF

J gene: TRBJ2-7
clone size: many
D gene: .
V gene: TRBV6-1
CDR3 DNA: TGTGCCAGCAGTCCCCTCAACAGTTTCTACGAGCAGTACTTC
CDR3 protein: CASSPLNSFYEQYF

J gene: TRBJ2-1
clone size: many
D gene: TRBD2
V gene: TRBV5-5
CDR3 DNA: TGTGCCAGCAGTTCAGCTAGCGGGAGGCTAGGCAATGAGCAGTTCTTC
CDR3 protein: CASSSASGRLGNEQFF

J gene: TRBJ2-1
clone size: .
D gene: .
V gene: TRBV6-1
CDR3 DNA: TGTGCCAGCAATCCTTACGGAGCTAATGAGCAGTTCTTC
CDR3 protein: CASNPYGANEQFF

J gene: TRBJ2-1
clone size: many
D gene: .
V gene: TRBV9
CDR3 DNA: TGTGCCAGCAGCGTAGCTACGAGGGTAAATGAGCAGTTCTTC
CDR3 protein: CASSVATRVNEQFF

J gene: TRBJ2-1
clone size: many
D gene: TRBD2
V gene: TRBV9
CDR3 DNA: TGTGCCAGCAGCGTAGGCGGTGGCGGGAGTTTATACAATGAGCAGTTCTTC
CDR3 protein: CASSVGGGGSLYNEQFF

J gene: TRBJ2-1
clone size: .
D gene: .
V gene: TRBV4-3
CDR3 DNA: TGCGCCAGCAGCCAAGATCCCCGACTAGGGGACTACAATGAGCAGTTCTTC
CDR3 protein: CASSQDPRLGDYNEQFF

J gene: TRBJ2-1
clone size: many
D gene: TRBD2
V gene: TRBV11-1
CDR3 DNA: TGTGCCAGCAGCTTGGGGACTAGCGGGCAACCATGGGTGGATGAGCAGTTCTTC
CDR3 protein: CASSLGTSGQPWVDEQFF

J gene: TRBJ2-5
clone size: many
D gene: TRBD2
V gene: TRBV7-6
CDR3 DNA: TGTGCCAGCAGCTTAGTGGGACTAGCGGGAGTGTGGGAGACCCAGTACTTC
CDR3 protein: CASSLVGLAGVWETQYF

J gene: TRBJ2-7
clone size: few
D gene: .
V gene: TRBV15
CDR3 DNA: TGTGCCACCAGCAGAGATGGGGAATCACTCTCCTACGAGCAGTACTTC
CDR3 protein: CATSRDGESLSYEQYF

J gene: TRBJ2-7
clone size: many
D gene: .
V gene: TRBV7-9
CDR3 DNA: TGTGCCAGCTCTTTTGCCGGGGAGGTCTACGAGCAGTACTTC
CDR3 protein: CASSFAGEVYEQYF

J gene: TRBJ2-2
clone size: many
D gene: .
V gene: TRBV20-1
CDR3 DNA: TGCAGTGCTAACAGCCCTTCCGGGGAGCTGTTTTTT
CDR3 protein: CSANSPSGELFF

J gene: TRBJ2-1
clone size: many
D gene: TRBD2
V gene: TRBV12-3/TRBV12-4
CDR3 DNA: TGTGCCAGCCCTGGGGTACTAGCGGGAGGTGACTCCTACAATGAGCAGTTCTTC
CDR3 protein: CASPGVLAGGDSYNEQFF

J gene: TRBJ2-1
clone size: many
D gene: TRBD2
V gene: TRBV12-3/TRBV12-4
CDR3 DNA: TGTGCCAGCAGATCTAGCGGGAGCGTATATGAGCAGTTCTTC
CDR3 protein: CASRSSGSVYEQFF

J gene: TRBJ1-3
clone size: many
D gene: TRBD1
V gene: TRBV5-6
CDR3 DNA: TGTGCCAGCAGCTGGGGGGACAGTGCAGCCACCATATATTTT
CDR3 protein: CASSWGDSAATIYF

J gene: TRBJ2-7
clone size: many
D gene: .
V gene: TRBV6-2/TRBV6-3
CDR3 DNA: TGTGCCAGCAGTTCAACGGGGGCCTACGAGCAGTACTTC
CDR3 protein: CASSSTGAYEQYF

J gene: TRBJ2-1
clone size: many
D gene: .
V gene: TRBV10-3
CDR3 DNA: TGTGCCATCGGAGCGATGGAGCAGTTCTTC
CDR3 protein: CAIGAMEQFF

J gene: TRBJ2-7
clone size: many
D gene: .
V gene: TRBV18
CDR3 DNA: TGTGCCAGCTCACCGACAGAACACGAGCAGTACTTC
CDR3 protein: CASSPTEHEQYF

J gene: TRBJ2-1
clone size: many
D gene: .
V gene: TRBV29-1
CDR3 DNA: TGCAGCGTCTTAGGGGGAACGGCTTTTGAGCAGTTCTTC
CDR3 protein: CSVLGGTAFEQFF

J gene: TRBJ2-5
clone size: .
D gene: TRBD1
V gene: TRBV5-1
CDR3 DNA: TGCGCCAGCAGCCTAGTGGACAGGGCGGTAGAGACCCAGTACTTC
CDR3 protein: CASSLVDRAVETQYF

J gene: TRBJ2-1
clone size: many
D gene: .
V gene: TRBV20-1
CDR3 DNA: TGCAGTGCGGAGTGGCCTAGCCGGGACGAGCAGTTCTTC
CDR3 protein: CSAEWPSRDEQFF

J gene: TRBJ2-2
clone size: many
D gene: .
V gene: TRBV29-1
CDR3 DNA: TGCAGCGTTGGCGGGACTTACACCGGGGAGCTGTTTTTT
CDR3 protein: CSVGGTYTGELFF

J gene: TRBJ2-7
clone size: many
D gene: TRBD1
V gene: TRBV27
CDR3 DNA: TGTGCCAGCAATAAAAAGGCCCTCGGACAGGCCTACGAGCAGTACTTC
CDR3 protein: CASNKKALGQAYEQYF

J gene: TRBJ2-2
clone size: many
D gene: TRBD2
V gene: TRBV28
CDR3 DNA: TGTGCCAGCAGTTTCCAGCGGGATGCCCGGCCCGGGGAGCTGTTTTTT
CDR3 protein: CASSFQRDARPGELFF